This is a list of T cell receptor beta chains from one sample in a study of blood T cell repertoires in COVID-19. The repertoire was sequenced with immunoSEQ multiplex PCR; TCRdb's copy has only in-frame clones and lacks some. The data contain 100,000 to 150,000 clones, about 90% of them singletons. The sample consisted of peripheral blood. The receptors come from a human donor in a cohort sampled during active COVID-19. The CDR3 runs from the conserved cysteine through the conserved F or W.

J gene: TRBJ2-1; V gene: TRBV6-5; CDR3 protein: CASRATAINEQFF
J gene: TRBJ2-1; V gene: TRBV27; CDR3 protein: CASRDRASYNEQFF
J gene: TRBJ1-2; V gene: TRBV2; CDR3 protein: CASSGDLRSRGHGYTF
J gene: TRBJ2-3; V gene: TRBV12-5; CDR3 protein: CASGFGRDTDTQYF
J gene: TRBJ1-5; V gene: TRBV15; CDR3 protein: CATSRNFGTVYSNQPQHF
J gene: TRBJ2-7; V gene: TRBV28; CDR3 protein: CASSPRTGGYEQYF
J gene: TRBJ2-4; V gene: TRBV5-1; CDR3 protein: CASSLRGQNIQYF
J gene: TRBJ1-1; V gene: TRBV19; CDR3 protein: CASSPQMNTEAFF
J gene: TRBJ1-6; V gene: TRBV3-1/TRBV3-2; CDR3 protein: CASSLGDRGGSPLHF
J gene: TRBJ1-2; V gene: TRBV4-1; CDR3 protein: CASSPVGSAGGGYGYTF
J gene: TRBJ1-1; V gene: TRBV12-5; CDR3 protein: CASGLGGSSDTEAFF
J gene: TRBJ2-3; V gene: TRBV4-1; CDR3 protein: CASSLRSTGVDTQYF
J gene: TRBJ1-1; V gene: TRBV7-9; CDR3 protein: CASTMGTASDAFF
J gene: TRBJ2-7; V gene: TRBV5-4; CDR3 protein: CASSPGGKPSYEQYF
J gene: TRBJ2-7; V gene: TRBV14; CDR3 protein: CASSPRLAVLYEQYF
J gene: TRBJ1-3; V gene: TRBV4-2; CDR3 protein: CASSPPVSGNTIYF
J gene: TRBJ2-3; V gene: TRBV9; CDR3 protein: CASSVGVGGHADTQYF
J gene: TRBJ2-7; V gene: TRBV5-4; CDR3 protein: CASSQRGREQYF
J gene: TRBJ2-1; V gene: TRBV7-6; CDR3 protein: CASSLAKARGSYNEQFF
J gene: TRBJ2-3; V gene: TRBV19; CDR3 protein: CASSPSGRGGTDTQYF
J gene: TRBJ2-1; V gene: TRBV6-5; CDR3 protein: CASSYRRSRPYNEQFF
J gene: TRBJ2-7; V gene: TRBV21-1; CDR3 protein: CASSLQDGQTYEQYF
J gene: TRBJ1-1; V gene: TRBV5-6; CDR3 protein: CASSLESTEAFF
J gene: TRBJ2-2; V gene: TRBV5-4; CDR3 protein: CASSSAGGPGGELFF